These 9 T cell receptor beta chains share one sample of origin, sequenced in a study of CD8 T cells in Susac syndrome. The RNA, about 0.45 to 1 ug, was put through reverse transcription using random hexamers. One entry per CDR3 protein, called by TCRdb with MiXCR from the immunoSEQ multiplex PCR reads. The repertoire holds some 110,000 distinct CDR3 sequences, with around 94% as singletons. The sample was CD8+ T cells from PBMCs. All receptors come from a human donor with Susac syndrome.

The gene calls are TRBV2 and TRBJ2-5; D might be TRBD1 (6 bases). Germline lookup yields CDR1 SNHLY and CDR2 FYNNEI. Trimming left V 7 bases short and J 4 bases short, with 10 bases between. The CDR3 has 12 residues. The CDR3 nucleotides are TGTGCCAGCATGCAGGGGCGAGAGACCCAGTACTTC. It translates to CASMQGRETQYF.

The chain is built from TRBV7-2 and TRBJ2-1; 10 positions match TRBD2. The V gene end was trimmed by 0 bases and the J gene end by 7 bases; junction bases not matched to a gene: 9. CDR3 length: 17 residues. Germline CDR1 reads SGHTA; CDR2 reads FQGNSA. CDR3 sequence (DNA): TGTGCCAGCAGCTTAGCAGCGGGGGGGTATATGGGAAATGAGCAGTTCTTC. This translates into CASSLAAGGYMGNEQFF.

This chain connects TRBV29-1 to TRBJ2-7; D is undetermined. The CDR3 contains 11 residues. The V gene's germline CDR1 is SQVTM and CDR2 ANQGSEA. V lost 6 bases and J lost 3, with 9 bases in between. CDR3 sequence: CSVHSDYEQYF. The CDR3 nucleotides read TGCAGCGTCCATTCTGACTACGAGCAGTACTTC.

The chain employs TRBV5-6 and TRBJ2-7, with D possibly being TRBD1 (5 bases). CDR1 and CDR2 from the germline V gene are SGHDT and YYEEEE. CDR3 length: 14 amino acids. V gave up 4 bases and J gave up 0 bases, with 11 bases separating them. CDR3 bases: TGTGCCAGCAGCGAAGACAGTTTCTCCTACGAGCAGTACTTC. Translated, it gives CASSEDSFSYEQYF. Together with reference TRBV5-6 and TRBJ2-7, the CDR3 gives the full variable domain: DAGVTQSPTHLIKTRGQQVTLRCSPKSGHDTVSWYQQALGQGPQFIFQYYEEEERQRGNFPDRFSGHQFPNYSSELNVNALLLGDSALYLCASSEDSFSYEQYFGPGTRLTVT.

This clonotype was detected only once. The V gene is TRBV5-1, the J gene TRBJ2-2, with 11 nucleotides matching TRBD2. The length of the CDR3 is 16 residues. V trimming: 4 bases; J trimming: 3 bases; junction bases outside the gene matches: 5. CDR1 and CDR2 from the germline V gene are SGHRS and YFSETQ. The CDR3 DNA is TGCGCCAGCAGCGCGACTAGCGGGGCGTACACCGGGGAGCTGTTTTTT. Protein product: CASSATSGAYTGELFF. Filled out from reference TRBV5-1 and TRBJ2-2, the complete variable domain reads KAGVTQTPRYLIKTRGQQVTLSCSPISGHRSVSWYQQTPGQGLQFLFEYFSETQRNKGNFPGRFSGRQFSNSRSEMNVSTLELGDSALYLCASSATSGAYTGELFFGEGSRLTVL.

The chain links TRBV27 to TRBJ2-3; no definite D call. Germline CDR1 and CDR2: MNHEY and SMNVEV (reference sequence). The CDR3 sequence is 10 residues long. Deletions cut 8 bases from V and 5 bases from J, with 5 bases between. In DNA, the CDR3 is TGTGCCAGCTTTGGAGATACGCAGTATTTT. Amino acid sequence: CASFGDTQYF.

The chain uses TRBV27 and TRBJ1-1, with D possibly being TRBD1 (6 bases). This CDR3 is built from 14 residues. V gave up 8 bases and J gave up 1 base, with 14 bases separating them. The germline V gene has CDR1 MNHEY and CDR2 SMNVEV (reference sequence). Here the CDR3 reads CASFYTGTNTEAFF. CDR3 DNA sequence: TGTGCCAGCTTCTATACAGGGACGAACACTGAAGCTTTCTTT.

The chain is built from TRBV11-2 and TRBJ1-6; 8 positions agree with TRBD1. Trimming removed 1 base from V and 8 bases from J; junction bases left unmatched: 10. The CDR3 is made up of 17 amino acids. From germline, CDR1 is SGHAT and CDR2 FQNNGV. CDR3 sequence: CASSLAFSRTGHSPLHF. The CDR3 nucleotides are TGTGCCAGCAGCTTAGCTTTCTCCAGGACAGGGCATTCACCCCTCCACTTT.

Here the CDR3 DNA reads TGTGCCAGCAGTTTCTCCGGAGAAAACTACGAGCAGTACTTC. Protein sequence: CASSFSGENYEQYF. The chain carries TRBV12-3 or TRBV12-4 and TRBJ2-7; D uncertain. This CDR3 is built from 14 residues. Trimming shortened V by 3 bases and J by 3 bases, and 12 bases separated the two germline ends.